Listed below are T cell receptor beta chains from one sample, sequenced in a study of cytomegalovirus exposure and HLA in healthy donors. Data came from immunoSEQ multiplex PCR; TCRdb stores just in-frame clones and leaves some out. The table has over 100,000 clones, 70% to 85% seen once. Source material: PBMCs. These receptors all come from a man in his forties or fifties in good health and CMV-seropositive. Each CDR3 is given with its conserved first and last residue. Each record gives: clone size, J gene, D gene, V gene, CDR3 protein, CDR3 DNA. D genes are given only for firm matches. Clone size appears in some rows only: once, few, many, or a class for an expanded clone.

clone size: few; J gene: TRBJ1-1; D gene: NA; V gene: TRBV18; CDR3 protein: CASSPPRGMNTEAFF; CDR3 DNA: TGTGCCAGCTCACCGCCAAGGGGCATGAACACTGAAGCTTTCTTT
clone size: NA; J gene: TRBJ2-1; D gene: TRBD1; V gene: TRBV5-5; CDR3 protein: CASSWRGTGGGNEQFF; CDR3 DNA: TGTGCCAGCAGCTGGCGGGGGACAGGGGGGGGCAATGAGCAGTTCTTC
clone size: once; J gene: TRBJ2-1; D gene: NA; V gene: TRBV5-1; CDR3 protein: CASRFSGSSYNEQFF; CDR3 DNA: TGCGCCAGCAGGTTCTCGGGGAGCTCCTACAATGAGCAGTTCTTC
clone size: few; J gene: TRBJ1-5; D gene: TRBD1; V gene: TRBV19; CDR3 protein: CASSRDRGIGRPQHF; CDR3 DNA: TGTGCCAGTAGCCGGGACAGGGGGATCGGTCGGCCCCAGCATTTT
clone size: NA; J gene: TRBJ2-1; D gene: TRBD1; V gene: TRBV28; CDR3 protein: CASSSGTGPYNEQFF; CDR3 DNA: TGTGCCAGCAGTTCGGGGACAGGACCCTACAATGAGCAGTTCTTC
clone size: few; J gene: TRBJ2-1; D gene: TRBD2; V gene: TRBV27; CDR3 protein: CASSPSTSGGVDEQFF; CDR3 DNA: TGTGCCAGCAGTCCGTCTACTAGCGGGGGGGTCGATGAGCAGTTCTTC
clone size: NA; J gene: TRBJ1-2; D gene: NA; V gene: TRBV29-1; CDR3 protein: CSVEYNNYGYTF; CDR3 DNA: TGCAGCGTTGAATACAATAACTATGGCTACACCTTC
clone size: NA; J gene: TRBJ2-7; D gene: TRBD2; V gene: TRBV6-4; CDR3 protein: CASSSGGATDEQYF; CDR3 DNA: TGTGCCAGCAGTAGCGGGGGGGCCACGGACGAGCAGTACTTC
clone size: few; J gene: TRBJ1-2; D gene: TRBD1; V gene: TRBV5-1; CDR3 protein: CASSLAGTGNNYGYTF; CDR3 DNA: TGCGCCAGCAGCTTGGCTGGGACAGGGAATAACTATGGCTACACCTTC
clone size: once; J gene: TRBJ1-5; D gene: TRBD1; V gene: TRBV6-6; CDR3 protein: CASSPPGDRAGQPQHF; CDR3 DNA: TGTGCCAGCAGCCCCCCGGGGGACAGGGCGGGTCAGCCCCAGCATTTT
clone size: few; J gene: TRBJ1-3; D gene: NA; V gene: TRBV5-5; CDR3 protein: CASSWEGNTIYF; CDR3 DNA: TGTGCCAGCAGCTGGGAGGGAAACACCATATATTTT
clone size: NA; J gene: TRBJ2-2; D gene: TRBD2; V gene: TRBV29-1; CDR3 protein: CSAGRLAGGPNTGELFF; CDR3 DNA: TGCAGCGCTGGGCGACTAGCGGGGGGGCCGAACACCGGGGAGCTGTTTTTT
clone size: NA; J gene: TRBJ1-1; D gene: NA; V gene: TRBV7-7; CDR3 protein: CASSPLQTAVAAFF; CDR3 DNA: TGTGCTAGCAGCCCGCTTCAGACAGCCGTGGCAGCTTTCTTT
clone size: NA; J gene: TRBJ2-7; D gene: TRBD1; V gene: TRBV15; CDR3 protein: CATSREGPGQGAGEQYF; CDR3 DNA: TGTGCCACCAGCAGAGAAGGCCCGGGACAGGGGGCTGGCGAGCAGTACTTC
clone size: NA; J gene: TRBJ2-7; D gene: TRBD2; V gene: TRBV11-2; CDR3 protein: CASSPRSSGVSYEQYF; CDR3 DNA: TGTGCCAGCAGCCCTCGGTCTAGCGGGGTCTCCTACGAGCAGTACTTC
clone size: NA; J gene: TRBJ2-5; D gene: TRBD1; V gene: TRBV2; CDR3 protein: CASRTAGGKETQYF; CDR3 DNA: TGTGCCAGCAGGACCGCAGGGGGCAAAGAGACCCAGTACTTC
clone size: NA; J gene: TRBJ2-7; D gene: NA; V gene: TRBV5-1; CDR3 protein: CASSLVGGPEQYF; CDR3 DNA: TGCGCCAGCAGCTTGGTTGGAGGGCCCGAGCAGTACTTC
clone size: few; J gene: TRBJ2-7; D gene: NA; V gene: TRBV9; CDR3 protein: CASSPRRTTSYEQYF; CDR3 DNA: TGTGCCAGCAGCCCACGCAGGACTACGTCCTACGAGCAGTACTTC
clone size: NA; J gene: TRBJ2-3; D gene: NA; V gene: TRBV7-6; CDR3 protein: CASSLGAGTDTQYF; CDR3 DNA: TGTGCCAGCAGCTTGGGGGCGGGCACAGATACGCAGTATTTT
clone size: few; J gene: TRBJ1-1; D gene: NA; V gene: TRBV7-2; CDR3 protein: CASSANRDTEAFF; CDR3 DNA: TGTGCCAGCAGCGCCAACAGGGACACTGAAGCTTTCTTT
clone size: NA; J gene: TRBJ1-5; D gene: NA; V gene: TRBV2; CDR3 protein: CASSTGPLLSNQPQHF; CDR3 DNA: TGTGCCAGCAGTACGGGTCCGCTTTTAAGCAATCAGCCCCAGCATTTT
clone size: NA; J gene: TRBJ1-4; D gene: NA; V gene: TRBV6-1; CDR3 protein: CASSEGQGNEKLFF; CDR3 DNA: TGTGCCAGCAGTGAAGGGCAGGGGAATGAAAAACTGTTTTTT
clone size: NA; J gene: TRBJ1-2; D gene: NA; V gene: TRBV28; CDR3 protein: CASSSTGYYGYTF; CDR3 DNA: TGTGCCAGCAGTTCAACAGGGTACTATGGCTACACCTTC
clone size: NA; J gene: TRBJ1-2; D gene: NA; V gene: TRBV9; CDR3 protein: CASSVELGAGHNYGYTF; CDR3 DNA: TGTGCCAGCAGCGTAGAGCTTGGGGCAGGACATAACTATGGCTACACCTTC